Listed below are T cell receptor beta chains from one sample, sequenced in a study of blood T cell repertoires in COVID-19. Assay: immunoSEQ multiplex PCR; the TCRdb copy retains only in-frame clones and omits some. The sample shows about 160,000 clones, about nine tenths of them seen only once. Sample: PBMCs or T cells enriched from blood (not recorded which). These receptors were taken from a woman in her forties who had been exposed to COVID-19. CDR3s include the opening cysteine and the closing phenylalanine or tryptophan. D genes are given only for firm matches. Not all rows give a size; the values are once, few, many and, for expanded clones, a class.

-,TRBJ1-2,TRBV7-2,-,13,TGTGCCAGCAGCACCTGGGGCGCGAATGGCTACACCTTC,CASSTWGANGYTF
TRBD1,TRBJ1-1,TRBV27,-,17,TGTGCCAGCAGTCCTCTCCCCGGGACAGGGGTTCGGACTGAAGCTTTCTTT,CASSPLPGTGVRTEAFF
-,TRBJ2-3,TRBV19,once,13,TGTGCCAGTAGTGGTAGCTTGGCAGATACGCAGTATTTT,CASSGSLADTQYF
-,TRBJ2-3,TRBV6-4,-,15,TGTGCCAGCAGCGAAGTAGGGGCCAGCACAGATACGCAGTATTTT,CASSEVGASTDTQYF
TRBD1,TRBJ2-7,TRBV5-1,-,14,TGCGCCAGCAGCTTCGGGACAGGGGAGGGCGAGCAGTACTTC,CASSFGTGEGEQYF
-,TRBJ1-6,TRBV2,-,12,TGTGCCAGCAGTGAAGTATTTTCACCCCTCCACTTT,CASSEVFSPLHF
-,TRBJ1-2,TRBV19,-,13,TGTGCCAGTAGTGTACCAGGGGTGTATGGCTACACCTTC,CASSVPGVYGYTF
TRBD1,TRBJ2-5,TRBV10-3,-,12,TGTGCCATCGGGACAGGGGAAGAGACCCAGTACTTC,CAIGTGEETQYF
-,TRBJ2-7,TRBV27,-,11,TGTGCCAGCAGTTTACTCGACGAGCAGTACTTC,CASSLLDEQYF
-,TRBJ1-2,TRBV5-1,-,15,TGCGCCAGCAGCTCCCACCGACCAGACTACTATGGCTACACCTTC,CASSSHRPDYYGYTF
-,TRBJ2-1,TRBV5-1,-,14,TGCGCCAGCAGGGGGACGATGGGGAGGAATGAGCAGTTCTTC,CASRGTMGRNEQFF
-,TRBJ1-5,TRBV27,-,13,TGTGCCAGCAGTCGAGGGTGGAATCAGCCCCAGCATTTT,CASSRGWNQPQHF
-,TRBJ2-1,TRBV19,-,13,TGTGCCAGTACGGCACAGCTATACAATGAGCAGTTCTTC,CASTAQLYNEQFF
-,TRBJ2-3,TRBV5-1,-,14,TGCGCCAGCAGCTTGGCCCAGGCCACAGATACGCAGTATTTT,CASSLAQATDTQYF
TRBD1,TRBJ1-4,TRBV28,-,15,TGTGCCAGCAGCCGCGACCAGGGGGCAGGGGAAAAACTGTTTTTT,CASSRDQGAGEKLFF
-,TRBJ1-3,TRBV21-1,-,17,TGTGCCAGCAGCGCCCGGGACAGCATCTTCTCTGGAAACACCATATATTTT,CASSARDSIFSGNTIYF
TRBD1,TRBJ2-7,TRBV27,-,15,TGTGCCAGCAGTACCAACCGGGACAGACCTTACGAGCAGTACTTC,CASSTNRDRPYEQYF
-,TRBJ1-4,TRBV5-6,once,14,TGTGCCAGCAGCCCGACCCTACAGCCGGAAAAACTGTTTTTT,CASSPTLQPEKLFF
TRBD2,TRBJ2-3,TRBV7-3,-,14,TGTGCCAGCAGCCTTGACCGGGGGGCAGATACGCAGTATTTT,CASSLDRGADTQYF
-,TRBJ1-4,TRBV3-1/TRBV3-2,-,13,TGTGCCAGTCGGACAGTGGGGAATGAAAAACTGTTTTTT,CASRTVGNEKLFF
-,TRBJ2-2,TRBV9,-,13,TGTGCCAGCAGCGTAGAGAGAACCGGGGAGCTGTTTTTT,CASSVERTGELFF
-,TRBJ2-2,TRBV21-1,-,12,TGTGCCAGCAGGACAGGGAGCGGGGAGCTGTTTTTT,CASRTGSGELFF
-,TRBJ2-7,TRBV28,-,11,TGTGCCAGCACCGATCTATACGAGCAGTACTTC,CASTDLYEQYF
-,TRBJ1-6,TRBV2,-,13,TGTGCCACCTTCGCCAGCGAAGGATCACCCCTCCACTTT,CATFASEGSPLHF
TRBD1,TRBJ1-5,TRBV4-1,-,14,TGCGCCAGCAGCCGGACAGGGGGCAATCAGCCCCAGCATTTT,CASSRTGGNQPQHF
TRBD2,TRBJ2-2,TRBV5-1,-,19,TGCGCCAGCAGCCTATCGGGACTAGCGGGGGCCAGTGACACCGGGGAGCTGTTTTTT,CASSLSGLAGASDTGELFF
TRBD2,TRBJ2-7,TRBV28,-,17,TGTGCCAGCAGCTACCTCCCCCCCGGGGGGAGCTCCTACGAGCAGTACTTC,CASSYLPPGGSSYEQYF
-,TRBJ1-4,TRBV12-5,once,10,TGTGCTAGTGGCTCTCCCGTTAGCGAATTT,CASGSPVSEF
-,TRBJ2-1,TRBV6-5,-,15,TGTGCCAGCAGTTACGAGGGAGGCCCCTACAATGAGCAGTTCTTC,CASSYEGGPYNEQFF
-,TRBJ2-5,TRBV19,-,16,TGTGCCAGTAGTATAGTGGGCCAATCCAGAAGAGAGACCCAGTACTTC,CASSIVGQSRRETQYF
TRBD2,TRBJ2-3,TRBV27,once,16,TGTGCCAGCAGACCACTAGCGGGGGGGAGGACAGATACGCAGTATTTT,CASRPLAGGRTDTQYF
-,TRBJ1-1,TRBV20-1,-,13,TGCAGTGCTAGTCCCCAAAGAGGCACTGAAGCTTTCTTT,CSASPQRGTEAFF
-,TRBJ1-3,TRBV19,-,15,TGTGCCAGTAGTATTGCGGCGATCTCTGGAAACACCATATATTTT,CASSIAAISGNTIYF
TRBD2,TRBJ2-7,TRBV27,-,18,TGTGCCAGCAGGCCACTAGCGGGAGTTTCTCTGTCCTTGTACGAGCAGTACTTC,CASRPLAGVSLSLYEQYF
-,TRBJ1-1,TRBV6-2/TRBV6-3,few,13,TGTGCCAGCAGTTCCAGGGGTAACACTGAAGCTTTCTTT,CASSSRGNTEAFF
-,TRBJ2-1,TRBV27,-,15,TGTGCCAGCAGCCGCGGGCGGGGTGGTTACAATGAGCAGTTCTTC,CASSRGRGGYNEQFF
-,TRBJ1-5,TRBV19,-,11,TGTGCCGGGGGCGGGGGAAGTCCCCAGCATTTT,CAGGGGSPQHF
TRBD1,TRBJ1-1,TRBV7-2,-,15,TGTGCCAGCGGGAAACAGGGGGCACATTTCACTGAAGCTTTCTTT,CASGKQGAHFTEAFF
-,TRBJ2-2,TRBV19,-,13,TGTGCCAGTAGTGTCACTAACACCGGGGAGCTGTTTTTT,CASSVTNTGELFF
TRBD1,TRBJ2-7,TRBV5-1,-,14,TGCGCCAGCAGCCCGGGACAGATAACCTACGAGCAGTACTTC,CASSPGQITYEQYF
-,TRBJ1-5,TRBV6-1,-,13,TGTGCCAGCAGTGAAGTTCTGAATCAGCCCCAGCATTTT,CASSEVLNQPQHF
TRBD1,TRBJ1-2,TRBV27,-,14,TGTGCCAGCAGTTTATCGGGACAGGGGTATGGCTACACCTTC,CASSLSGQGYGYTF